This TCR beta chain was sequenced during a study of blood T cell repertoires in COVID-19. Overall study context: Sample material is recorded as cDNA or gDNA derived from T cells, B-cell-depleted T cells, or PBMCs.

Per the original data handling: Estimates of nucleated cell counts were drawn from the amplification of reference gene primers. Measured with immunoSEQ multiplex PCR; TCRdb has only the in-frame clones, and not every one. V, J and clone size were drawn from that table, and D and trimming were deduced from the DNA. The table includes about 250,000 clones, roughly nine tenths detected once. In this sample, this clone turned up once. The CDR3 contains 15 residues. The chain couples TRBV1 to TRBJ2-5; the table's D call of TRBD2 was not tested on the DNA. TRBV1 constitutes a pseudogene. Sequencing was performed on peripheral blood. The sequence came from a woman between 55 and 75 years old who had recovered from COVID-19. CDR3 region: CTSSTRWGGRQTQYF. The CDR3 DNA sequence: TGCACCAGCAGCACCCGGTGGGGGGGGCGGCAGACCCAGTACTTC.